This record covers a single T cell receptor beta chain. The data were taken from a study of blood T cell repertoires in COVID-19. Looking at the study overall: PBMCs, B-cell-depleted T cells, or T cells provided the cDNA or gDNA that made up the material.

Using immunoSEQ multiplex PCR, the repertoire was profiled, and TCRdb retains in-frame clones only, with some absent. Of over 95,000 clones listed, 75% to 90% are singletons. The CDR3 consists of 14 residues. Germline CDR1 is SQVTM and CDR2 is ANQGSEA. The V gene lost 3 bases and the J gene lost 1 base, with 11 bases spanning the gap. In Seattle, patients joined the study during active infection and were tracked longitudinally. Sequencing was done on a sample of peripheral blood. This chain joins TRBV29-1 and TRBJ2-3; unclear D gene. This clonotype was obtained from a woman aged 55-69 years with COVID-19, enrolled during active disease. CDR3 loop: CSVESPPGTDTQYF. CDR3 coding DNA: TGCAGCGTTGAGTCCCCGCCGGGCACAGATACGCAGTATTTT.